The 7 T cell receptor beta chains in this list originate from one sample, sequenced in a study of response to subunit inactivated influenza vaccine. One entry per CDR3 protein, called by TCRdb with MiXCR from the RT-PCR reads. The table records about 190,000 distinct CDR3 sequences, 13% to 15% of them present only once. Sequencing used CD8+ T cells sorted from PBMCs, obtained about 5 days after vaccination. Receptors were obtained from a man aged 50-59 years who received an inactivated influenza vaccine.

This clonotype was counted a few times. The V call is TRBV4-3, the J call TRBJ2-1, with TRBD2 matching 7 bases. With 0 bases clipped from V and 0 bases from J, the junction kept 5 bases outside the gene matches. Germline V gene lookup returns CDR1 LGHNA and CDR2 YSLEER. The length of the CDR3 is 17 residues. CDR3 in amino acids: CASSQDWGGSSYNEQFF. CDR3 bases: TGCGCCAGCAGCCAAGATTGGGGGGGAAGCTCCTACAATGAGCAGTTCTTC.

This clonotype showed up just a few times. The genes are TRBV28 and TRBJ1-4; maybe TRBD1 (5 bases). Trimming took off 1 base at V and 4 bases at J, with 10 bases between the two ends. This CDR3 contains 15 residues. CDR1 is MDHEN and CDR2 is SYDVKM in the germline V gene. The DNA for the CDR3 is TGTGCCAGCAGTTTATACAGGACCAATAATGAAAAACTGTTTTTT. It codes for CASSLYRTNNEKLFF. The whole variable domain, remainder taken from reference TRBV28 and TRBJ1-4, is DVKVTQSSRYLVKRTGEKVFLECVQDMDHENMFWYRQDPGLGLRLIYFSYDVKMKEKGDIPEGYSVSREKKERFSLILESASTNQTSMYLCASSLYRTNNEKLFFGSGTQLSVL.

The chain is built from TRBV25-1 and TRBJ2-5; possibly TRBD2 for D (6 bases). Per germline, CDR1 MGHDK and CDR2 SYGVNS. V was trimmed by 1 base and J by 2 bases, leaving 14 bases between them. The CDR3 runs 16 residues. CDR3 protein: CASSEFAGILQETQYF. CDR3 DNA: TGTGCCAGCAGTGAATTCGCGGGAATCCTACAAGAGACCCAGTACTTC.

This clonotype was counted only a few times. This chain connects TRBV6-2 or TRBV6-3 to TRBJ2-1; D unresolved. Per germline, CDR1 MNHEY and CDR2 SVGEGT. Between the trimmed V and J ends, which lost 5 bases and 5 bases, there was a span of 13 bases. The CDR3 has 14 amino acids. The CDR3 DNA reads TGTGCCAGCAGTAAACGGGCCCTAGACAATGAGCAGTTCTTC. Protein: CASSKRALDNEQFF.

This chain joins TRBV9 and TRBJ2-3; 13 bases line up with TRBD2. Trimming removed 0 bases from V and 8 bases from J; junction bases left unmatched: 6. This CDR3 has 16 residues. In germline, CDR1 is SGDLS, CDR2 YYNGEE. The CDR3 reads CASSVGTSGRSGTQYF. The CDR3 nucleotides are TGTGCCAGCAGCGTAGGGACTAGCGGGAGAAGTGGTACGCAGTATTTT.

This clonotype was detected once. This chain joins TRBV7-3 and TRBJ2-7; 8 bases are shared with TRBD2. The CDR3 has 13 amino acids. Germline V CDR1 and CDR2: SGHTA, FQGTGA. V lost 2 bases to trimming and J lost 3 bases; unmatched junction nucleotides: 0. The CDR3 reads CASSLLAGYEQYF. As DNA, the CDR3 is TGTGCCAGCAGCTTACTAGCGGGCTACGAGCAGTACTTC.

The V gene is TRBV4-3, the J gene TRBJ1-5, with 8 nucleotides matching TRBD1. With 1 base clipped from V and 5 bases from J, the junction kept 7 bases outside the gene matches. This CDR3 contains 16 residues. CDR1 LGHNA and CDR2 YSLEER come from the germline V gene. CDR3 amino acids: CASSQVYLDRDQPQHF. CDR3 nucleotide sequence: TGCGCCAGCAGCCAAGTCTATCTGGACAGGGATCAGCCCCAGCATTTT.